This entry lists 30 T cell receptor beta chains sequenced from one sample in a study of OX40 agonist ivuxolimab in advanced cancers. The table came from immunoSEQ multiplex PCR; TCRdb's copy has only in-frame clones and leaves some out. Found here are more than 50,000 clones, nearly 90% of them singletons; the top ten hold around 0.37%. The sequencing here drew on CD4+ or CD8+ T cells sorted from blood, taken in a trial of the OX40 agonist ivuxolimab. These receptors all stem from an adult with an advanced solid tumor such as melanoma, head and neck, liver or kidney cancer.

The chain employs TRBV19 and TRBJ1-6; D is uncertain. The CDR3 has 16 amino acids. The germline V and J ends were trimmed by 5 bases and 0 bases, with 11 bases remaining between them. The V gene's germline CDR1 is LNHDA and CDR2 SQIVND (reference sequence). The CDR3 sequence: CASSSKSSSYNSPLHF. CDR3 DNA: TGTGCCAGTAGTTCAAAATCGAGCTCCTATAATTCACCCCTCCACTTT.

V usage is TRBV18 and J usage is TRBJ2-3, with a weak D call TRBD2 (6 bases). Germline-derived CDR1 and CDR2 are KGHSH and LQKENI. The CDR3 is made up of 15 amino acids. With 3 bases removed from V and 2 bases from J, the gap between germline ends came to 12 bases. The CDR3 spells CASSPRRGLTDTQYF. As DNA, the CDR3 is TGTGCCAGCTCACCGAGGCGGGGACTCACAGATACGCAGTATTTT.

The chain is built from TRBV5-1 and TRBJ2-3; the match to TRBD2 covers 10 bases. This CDR3 contains 15 residues. Per the germline V gene, CDR1 is SGHRS and CDR2 is YFSETQ. V dropped 0 bases and J dropped 6; count of bases not matched to a gene: 4. The DNA for the CDR3 is TGCGCCAGCAGCTTGGCTAGCGGGGGCGTGGATACGCAGTATTTT. Translating gives CASSLASGGVDTQYF.

This clone was counted between two and nine times. The chain uses TRBV5-4 and TRBJ1-2; the match to TRBD1 covers 9 bases. Germline lookup yields CDR1 SGHNT and CDR2 YYREEE (reference sequence). V lost 6 bases, J lost 7 bases, and 7 bases stayed unmatched. The CDR3 contains 13 residues. CDR3 DNA sequence: TGTGCCAGCAAAATGACAGGGGGAGCTGGCTACACCTTC. Translated, it gives CASKMTGGAGYTF.

This chain uses TRBV9 with TRBJ2-5; 10 nucleotides line up with TRBD2. Germline CDR1 reads SGDLS; CDR2 reads YYNGEE. Unmatched junction bases numbered 5, after V lost 2 bases and J lost 4 bases. This CDR3 contains 15 residues. CDR3 DNA: TGTGCCAGCAGCGTGAGCGGGGGGGCCCGAGAGACCCAGTACTTC. Translating gives CASSVSGGARETQYF.

J is TRBJ1-3 and V is TRBV2; no firm D call. This CDR3 comprises 15 residues. Germline CDR1 and CDR2: SNHLY and FYNNEI. V was trimmed by 6 bases and J by 2 bases, leaving 14 bases between them. CDR3 bases: TGTGCCAGCAGGGAGGTGGGAGCCACTGGAAACACCATATATTTT. Translating gives CASREVGATGNTIYF.

The chain couples TRBV6-5 to TRBJ2-3, with D possibly TRBD2 on 6 matching bases. The CDR3 contains 13 residues. The V gene lost 8 bases and the J gene lost 1 base, with 10 bases spanning the gap. The V gene's germline CDR1 is MNHEY and CDR2 SVGAGI. The CDR3 DNA reads as TGTGCCAGCGCGGGGTCCCGCACAGATACGCAGTATTTT. Protein sequence: CASAGSRTDTQYF.

CDR3 protein: CASSYGRASYGYTF. The CDR3 nucleotides read TGTGCCAGCAGCTACGGCAGAGCCTCCTATGGCTACACCTTC. The genes are TRBV5-8 and TRBJ1-2; D not certain. Per the germline V gene, CDR1 is SGHTS and CDR2 is YDEGEE. This CDR3 has 14 residues. The germline V and J ends were trimmed by 3 bases and 4 bases, with 13 bases remaining between them.

This clone has a handful of counts. This chain uses TRBV4-3 with TRBJ2-7, with a tentative D call TRBD1 (6 bases). V lost 0 bases and J lost 5, with 14 bases in between. Germline CDR1 LGHNA, CDR2 YSLEER. This CDR3 has 15 residues. The CDR3 DNA is TGCGCCAGCAGCCAAGAGAGCACAGGGAGAAACGAGCAGTACTTC. Protein: CASSQESTGRNEQYF.

Points on this clone: Distinct nucleotide sequences in the sample also encode this CDR3. This chain uses TRBV19 with TRBJ1-1; D may be TRBD1 (5 bases). The germline gives CDR1 LNHDA, CDR2 SQIVND (reference sequence). The CDR3 runs to 11 residues. Trimming pared 9 bases from V and 4 bases from J, leaving 9 bases between. DNA of the CDR3: TGTGCCAGCTCGAGGGGCACTGAAGCTTTCTTT. Translating it yields CASSRGTEAFF.

The CDR3 sequence is CASSVTPEVDTIYF. The CDR3 region has the DNA TGTGCCAGCAGCGTAACTCCAGAAGTAGACACCATATATTTT. The chain joins TRBV9 to TRBJ1-3; D ambiguous. The CDR3 sequence is 14 residues long. The ends were cut back, 1 base at V and 8 bases at J, with 13 bases in the middle. CDR1 and CDR2 from the germline V gene are SGDLS and YYNGEE.

The chain has TRBV2 and TRBJ2-7, with D perhaps given as TRBD1 or TRBD2 (5 bases each). The CDR3 covers 14 residues. V lost 4 bases and J lost 2, with 12 bases in between. Germline loops: CDR1 SNHLY, CDR2 FYNNEI. As DNA, the CDR3 is TGTGCCAGCAGTGGTAGGGACGGAACCTACGAGCAGTACTTC. This codes for CASSGRDGTYEQYF. Together with reference TRBV2 and TRBJ2-7, the CDR3 gives the full variable domain: EPEVTQTPSHQVTQMGQEVILRCVPISNHLYFYWYRQILGQKVEFLVSFYNNEISEKSEIFDDQFSVERPDGSNFTLKIRSTKLEDSAMYFCASSGRDGTYEQYFGPGTRLTVT.

V is TRBV12-5 and J is TRBJ2-7; the D is unclear. The germline gives CDR1 LGHNT, CDR2 FRNRAP. The V and J ends lost 0 bases and 6 bases respectively, with 6 bases between them. This CDR3 has 12 amino acids. CDR3 residues: CASGLVQSEQYF. For the CDR3, the DNA is TGTGCTAGTGGTTTGGTACAGTCCGAGCAGTACTTC.

DNA for the CDR3: TGTGCCAGCAGTTTAGTAGGGGGCAGCGTCACTGAAGCTTTCTTT. Amino acid sequence: CASSLVGGSVTEAFF. The V and J genes are TRBV28 and TRBJ1-1; TRBD1 matches 7 bases. The length of the CDR3 is 15 residues. Trimming at V came to 2 bases and at J to 4 bases, leaving 7 bases not matched to a gene. Germline CDR1 and CDR2: MDHEN and SYDVKM.

In this sample, this clone turned up once. For the CDR3, the DNA is TGTGCCAGTAGTGGGACTGACTACAATGAGCAGTTCTTC. This translates into CASSGTDYNEQFF. The gene calls are TRBV19 and TRBJ2-1; perhaps TRBD2 as D (6 bases). The CDR3 covers 13 residues. V was shortened by 5 bases and J by 3 bases, with 8 bases between the two germline ends. Germline CDR1 and CDR2: LNHDA and SQIVND (reference sequence).

This clone was detected once. The chain carries TRBV6-1 and TRBJ1-5; D not resolved. The CDR3 is made up of 12 amino acids. Germline assignment: CDR1 MNHNS and CDR2 SASEGT. V lost 0 bases and J 14 bases, leaving 11 bases between the germline ends. Written as DNA, the CDR3 is TGTGCCAGCAGTGAAGCGTGGCGAGGTGAGCATTTT. Translating it yields CASSEAWRGEHF.

The sample holds a few counts of this clone. The V call is TRBV7-2, the J call TRBJ1-1, with D possibly matching TRBD1 (5 bases). CDR1 and CDR2 (germline): SGHTA, FQGNSA. Trimming cost V 3 bases and J 4 bases, with 18 bases left between them. CDR3 length: 16 residues. CDR3 sequence: CASSLGFAGPGTEAFF. As DNA, the CDR3 is TGTGCCAGCAGCTTGGGGTTTGCGGGACCAGGCACTGAAGCTTTCTTT.

V gene TRBV15 combines with J gene TRBJ2-5; D is perhaps TRBD1 or TRBD2 (5 bases each). V was clipped by 1 base and J by 3 bases, with 6 bases between them. Germline-derived CDR1 and CDR2 are LNHNV and YYDKDF (reference sequence). The CDR3 consists of 13 residues. The CDR3 here is CATSRGGEETQYF. In DNA, the CDR3 is TGTGCCACCAGCAGAGGAGGGGAAGAGACCCAGTACTTC.

The count of this clone is one. The CDR3: CASSFHEDRGYNEQFF. CDR3 in DNA: TGCGCCAGCAGCTTCCACGAGGACAGGGGTTACAATGAGCAGTTCTTC. J is TRBJ2-1 and V is TRBV5-1; 9 nucleotides align to TRBD1. V gave up 2 bases and J gave up 4 bases; unmatched junction bases: 7. Germline V gene data show CDR1 as SGHRS and CDR2 as YFSETQ. The CDR3 is 16 residues long.

The chain uses TRBV7-6 and TRBJ2-7, with D perhaps matching TRBD1 (5 bases). Trimming stripped 5 bases from V and 6 bases from J, with 14 bases between. The CDR3 totals 13 residues. Germline V CDR1 and CDR2: SGHVS, FNYEAQ. CDR3 DNA sequence: TGTGCCAGCAGCCCAGGGAAGGGGTTCGAGCAGTACTTC. Its protein product is CASSPGKGFEQYF.

This clone has only one observation. The chain couples TRBV5-4 to TRBJ2-4; 10 positions agree with TRBD1. Trimming took 4 bases from V and 0 from J; bases not matched to a gene: 4. CDR1 and CDR2 from the germline V gene are SGHNT and YYREEE (reference sequence). CDR3 length: 16 amino acids. CDR3 DNA: TGTGCCAGCAGCCTGGGGACAGGGGTAGCCAAAAACATTCAGTACTTC. It is translated as CASSLGTGVAKNIQYF.

V is TRBV4-2 and J is TRBJ1-5; a weak D match, TRBD1 (5 bases). Germline V lookup: CDR1 LGHNA, CDR2 YNFKEQ. This CDR3 has 14 amino acids. V dropped 0 bases and J dropped 6 bases, with 9 bases sitting between them. The CDR3 spells CASSQDMGLQPQHF. In DNA form, the CDR3 reads TGTGCCAGCAGCCAAGATATGGGGCTTCAGCCCCAGCATTTT.

The chain carries TRBV19 and TRBJ1-5; D unresolved. V was cut by 3 bases and J by 7 bases, with 7 bases left in between. Germline assignment: CDR1 LNHDA and CDR2 SQIVND (reference sequence). The CDR3 has 12 residues. Here the CDR3 DNA reads TGTGCCAGTAGTATCCGTGAGCAGCCCCAGCATTTT. Translating it yields CASSIREQPQHF.

This clone has more than one count but fewer than ten. The chain combines TRBV5-8 with TRBJ1-2, with D hard to call. Germline-derived CDR1 and CDR2 are SGHTS and YDEGEE. The CDR3 runs 13 residues. Trimming took off 5 bases at V and 0 bases at J, with 8 bases between the two ends. The CDR3 sequence is CASRADPNYGYTF. Here the CDR3 DNA reads TGTGCCAGCAGGGCAGACCCTAACTATGGCTACACCTTC.

V gene TRBV2 combines with J gene TRBJ1-5, with 8 bases aligning to TRBD1. The CDR3 covers 13 residues. Germline values: CDR1 SNHLY, CDR2 FYNNEI. Trimming at V came to 8 bases and at J to 6 bases, leaving 6 bases not matched to a gene. DNA of the CDR3: TGTGCCAGCTCAGGGGGCGTAGGTCAGCCCCAGCATTTT. Translation gives CASSGGVGQPQHF.

The chain has TRBV19 and TRBJ1-1; 11 nucleotides align to TRBD1. Germline CDR1 is LNHDA and CDR2 is SQIVND (reference sequence). V was pared by 3 bases and J by 5 bases, with 8 bases of the junction left unmatched. This CDR3 has 16 residues. CDR3 in amino acids: CASSIRTGGARTEAFF. The CDR3, as DNA: TGTGCCAGTAGTATTAGGACAGGGGGCGCGAGAACTGAAGCTTTCTTT. Full variable domain (missing parts from reference TRBV19 and TRBJ1-1): DGGITQSPKYLFRKEGQNVTLSCEQNLNHDAMYWYRQDPGQGLRLIYYSQIVNDFQKGDIAEGYSVSREKKESFPLTVTSAQKNPTAFYLCASSIRTGGARTEAFFGQGTRLTVV.

The chain is built from TRBV14 and TRBJ1-6; no firm D call. Trimming pared 1 base from V and 0 bases from J, leaving 13 bases between. Germline values: CDR1 SGHDN, CDR2 FVKESK. The CDR3 loop spans 18 amino acids. CDR3 DNA: TGTGCCAGCAGCCAAGTTTGGACTCCGAGCTCCTATAATTCACCCCTCCACTTT. As protein: CASSQVWTPSSYNSPLHF.

This clone was seen just once. This chain uses TRBV5-1 with TRBJ2-2; possibly TRBD1 for D (6 bases). This CDR3 is built from 15 residues. V gave up 3 bases and J gave up 1 base, with 10 bases separating them. The germline gives CDR1 SGHRS, CDR2 YFSETQ. The CDR3 sequence: CASSWGRMNTGELFF. In DNA, the CDR3 is TGCGCCAGCAGCTGGGGGCGGATGAACACCGGGGAGCTGTTTTTT.

This clone has only one observation. The J gene is TRBJ2-1, the V gene TRBV5-1; D perhaps matches TRBD2 (5 bases). Trimming removed 4 bases from V and 1 base from J, with 15 bases in between. The CDR3 runs to 16 residues. The germline V gene has CDR1 SGHRS and CDR2 YFSETQ. CDR3 nucleotides: TGCGCCAGCAGCCCCCTGGAGGTTAGGTCCTACAATGAGCAGTTCTTC. Amino acid sequence: CASSPLEVRSYNEQFF.

The V gene is TRBV6-6, the J gene TRBJ2-4, with a tentative D call TRBD1 (5 bases). CDR3 size: 15 residues. The germline V gene has CDR1 MNHNY and CDR2 SVGAGI (reference sequence). V lost 7 bases and J lost 0, with 13 bases in between. CDR3 nucleotide sequence: TGTGCCAGCACCCTTGACAGACTAGCCAAAAACATTCAGTACTTC. Encoded protein: CASTLDRLAKNIQYF.